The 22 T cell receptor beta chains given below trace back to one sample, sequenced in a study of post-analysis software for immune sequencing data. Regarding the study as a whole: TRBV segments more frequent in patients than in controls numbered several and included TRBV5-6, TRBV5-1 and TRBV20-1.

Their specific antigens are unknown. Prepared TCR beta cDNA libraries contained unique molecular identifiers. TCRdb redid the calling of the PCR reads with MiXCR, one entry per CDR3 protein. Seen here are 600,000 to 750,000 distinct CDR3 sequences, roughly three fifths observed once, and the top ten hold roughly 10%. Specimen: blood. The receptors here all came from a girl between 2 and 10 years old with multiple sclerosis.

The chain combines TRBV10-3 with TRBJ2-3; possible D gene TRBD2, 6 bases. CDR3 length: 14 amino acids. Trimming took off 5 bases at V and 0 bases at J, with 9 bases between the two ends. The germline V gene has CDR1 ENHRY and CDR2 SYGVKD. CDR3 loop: CAISSGLSTDTQYF. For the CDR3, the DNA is TGTGCCATCAGTAGCGGACTAAGCACAGATACGCAGTATTTT.

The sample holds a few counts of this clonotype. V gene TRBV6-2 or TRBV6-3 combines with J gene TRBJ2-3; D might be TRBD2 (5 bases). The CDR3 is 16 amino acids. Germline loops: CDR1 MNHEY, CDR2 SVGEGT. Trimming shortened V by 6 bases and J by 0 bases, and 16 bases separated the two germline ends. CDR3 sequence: CASSYTLDISTDTQYF. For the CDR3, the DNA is TGTGCCAGCAGCTACACACTAGATATAAGCACAGATACGCAGTATTTT.

The chain's CDR3 is CASSLDDSSYNEQFF. In DNA form, the CDR3 reads TGTGCCAGCAGCTTAGACGACAGCTCCTACAATGAGCAGTTCTTC. V and J are TRBV7-9 and TRBJ2-1, with D perhaps TRBD1 (5 bases). Deletions cut 1 base from V and 0 bases from J, with 7 bases between. This CDR3 region has 15 residues. From germline, CDR1 is SEHNR and CDR2 FQNEAQ (reference sequence).

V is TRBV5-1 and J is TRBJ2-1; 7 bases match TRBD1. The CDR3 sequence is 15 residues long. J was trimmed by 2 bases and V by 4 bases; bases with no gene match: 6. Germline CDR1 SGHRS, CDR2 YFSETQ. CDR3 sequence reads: CASSNRDSTYNEQFF. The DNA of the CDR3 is TGCGCCAGCAGCAACCGGGACAGCACCTACAATGAGCAGTTCTTC. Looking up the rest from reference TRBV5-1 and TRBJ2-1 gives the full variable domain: KAGVTQTPRYLIKTRGQQVTLSCSPISGHRSVSWYQQTPGQGLQFLFEYFSETQRNKGNFPGRFSGRQFSNSRSEMNVSTLELGDSALYLCASSNRDSTYNEQFFGPGTRLTVL.

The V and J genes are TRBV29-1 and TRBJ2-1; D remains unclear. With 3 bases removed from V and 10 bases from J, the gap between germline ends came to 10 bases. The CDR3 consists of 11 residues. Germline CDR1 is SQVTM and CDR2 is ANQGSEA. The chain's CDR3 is CSVEEDVEQFF. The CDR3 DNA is TGCAGCGTTGAGGAAGACGTCGAGCAGTTCTTC.

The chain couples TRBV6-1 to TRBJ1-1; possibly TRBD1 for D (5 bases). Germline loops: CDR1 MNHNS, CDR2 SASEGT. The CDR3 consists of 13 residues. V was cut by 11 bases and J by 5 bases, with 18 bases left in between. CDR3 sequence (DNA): TGTGCCCACGGGGGAGGGGTTGGAACTGAAGCTTTCTTT. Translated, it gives CAHGGGVGTEAFF.

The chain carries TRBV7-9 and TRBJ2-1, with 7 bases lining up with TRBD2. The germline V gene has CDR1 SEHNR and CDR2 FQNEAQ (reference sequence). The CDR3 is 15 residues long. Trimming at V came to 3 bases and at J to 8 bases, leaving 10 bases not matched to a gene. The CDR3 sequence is CASSLEGGNTDEQFF. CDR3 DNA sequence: TGTGCCAGCAGCTTGGAGGGAGGGAATACGGATGAGCAGTTCTTC.

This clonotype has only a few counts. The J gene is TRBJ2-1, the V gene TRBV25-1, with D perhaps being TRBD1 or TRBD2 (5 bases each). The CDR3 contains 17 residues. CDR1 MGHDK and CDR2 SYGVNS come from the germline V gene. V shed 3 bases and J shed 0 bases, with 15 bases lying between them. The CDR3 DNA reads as TGTGCCAGCAGTGACCTAAAAAGGGACCACTCCTACAATGAGCAGTTCTTC. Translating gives CASSDLKRDHSYNEQFF. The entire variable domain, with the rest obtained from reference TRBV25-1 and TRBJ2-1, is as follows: EADIYQTPRYLVIGTGKKITLECSQTMGHDKMYWYQQDPGMELHLIHYSYGVNSTEKGDLSSESTVSRIRTEHFPLTLESARPSHTSQYLCASSDLKRDHSYNEQFFGPGTRLTVL.

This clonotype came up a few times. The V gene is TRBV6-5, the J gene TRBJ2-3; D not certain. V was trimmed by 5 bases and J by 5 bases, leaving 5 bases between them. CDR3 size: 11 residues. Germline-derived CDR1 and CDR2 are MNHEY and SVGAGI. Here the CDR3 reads CASSIQDTQYF. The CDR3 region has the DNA TGTGCCAGCAGTATTCAAGATACGCAGTATTTT.

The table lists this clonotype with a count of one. In nucleotides, the CDR3 is TGCAGTGCTAGCGCTAGCGGGTACTACGAGCAGTACTTC. It codes for CSASASGYYEQYF. This chain links TRBV20-1 with TRBJ2-7, with 8 bases matching TRBD2. The CDR3 loop spans 13 amino acids. With V trimmed by 3 bases and J by 3 bases, 4 bases remained unmatched. Looked up from germline, CDR1 is DFQATT and CDR2 is SNEGSKA (reference sequence).

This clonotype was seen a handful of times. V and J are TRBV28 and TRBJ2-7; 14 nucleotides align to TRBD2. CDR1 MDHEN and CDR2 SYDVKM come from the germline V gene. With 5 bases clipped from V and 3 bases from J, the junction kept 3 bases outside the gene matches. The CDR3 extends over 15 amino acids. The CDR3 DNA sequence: TGTGCCAGCAGTCTCGGGACTAGCGGGGGCTACGAGCAGTACTTC. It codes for CASSLGTSGGYEQYF.

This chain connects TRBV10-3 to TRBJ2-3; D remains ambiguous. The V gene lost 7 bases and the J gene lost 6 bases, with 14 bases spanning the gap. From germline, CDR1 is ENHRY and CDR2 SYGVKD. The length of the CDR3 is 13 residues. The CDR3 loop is CAINVNSEDTQYF. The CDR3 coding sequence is TGTGCCATCAATGTTAATTCTGAGGATACGCAGTATTTT.

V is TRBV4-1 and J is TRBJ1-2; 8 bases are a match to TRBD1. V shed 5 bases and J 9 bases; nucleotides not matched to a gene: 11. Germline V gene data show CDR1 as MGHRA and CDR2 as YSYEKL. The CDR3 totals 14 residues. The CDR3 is CASSSTGAGGSYTF. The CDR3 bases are TGCGCCAGCAGCTCGACAGGGGCCGGGGGCAGCTACACCTTC.

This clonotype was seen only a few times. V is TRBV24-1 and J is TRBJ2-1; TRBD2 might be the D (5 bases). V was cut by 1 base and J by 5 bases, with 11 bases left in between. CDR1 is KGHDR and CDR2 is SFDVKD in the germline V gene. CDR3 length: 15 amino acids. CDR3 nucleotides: TGTGCCACCAGTGATTTCGGGCGGGCGGACAATGAGCAGTTCTTC. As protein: CATSDFGRADNEQFF.

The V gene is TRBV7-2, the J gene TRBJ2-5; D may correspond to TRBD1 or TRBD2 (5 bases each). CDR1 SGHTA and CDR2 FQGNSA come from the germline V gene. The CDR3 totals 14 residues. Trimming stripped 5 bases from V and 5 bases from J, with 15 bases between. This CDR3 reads CASSTGARTETQYF. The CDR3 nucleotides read TGTGCCAGCAGCACCGGGGCCAGAACCGAGACCCAGTACTTC.

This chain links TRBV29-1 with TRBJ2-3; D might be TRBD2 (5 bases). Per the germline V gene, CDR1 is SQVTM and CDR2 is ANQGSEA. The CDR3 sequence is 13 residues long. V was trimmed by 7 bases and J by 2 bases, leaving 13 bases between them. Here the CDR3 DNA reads TGCAGCGCTAGTGAGGGAAACACAGATACGCAGTATTTT. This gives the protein CSASEGNTDTQYF.

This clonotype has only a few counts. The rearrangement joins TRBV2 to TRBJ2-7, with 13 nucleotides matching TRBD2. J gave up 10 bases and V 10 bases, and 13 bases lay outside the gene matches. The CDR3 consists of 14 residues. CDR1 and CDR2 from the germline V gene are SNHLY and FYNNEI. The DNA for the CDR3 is TGTGCCACGACGACTAGCGGGGGGTTGGGGCCCCAGTACTTC. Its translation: CATTTSGGLGPQYF.

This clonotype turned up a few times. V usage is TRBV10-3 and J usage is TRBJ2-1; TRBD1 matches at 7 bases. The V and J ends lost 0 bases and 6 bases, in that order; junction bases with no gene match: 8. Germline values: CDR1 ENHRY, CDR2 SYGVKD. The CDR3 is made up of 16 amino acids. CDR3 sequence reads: CAISESSQGDINEQFF. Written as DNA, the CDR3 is TGTGCCATCAGTGAGTCGAGCCAGGGGGATATCAATGAGCAGTTCTTC.

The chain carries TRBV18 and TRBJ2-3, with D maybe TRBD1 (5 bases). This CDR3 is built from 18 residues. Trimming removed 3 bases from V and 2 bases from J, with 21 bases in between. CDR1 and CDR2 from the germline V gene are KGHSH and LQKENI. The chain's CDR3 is CASSPPKGIISPTDTQYF. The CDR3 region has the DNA TGTGCCAGCTCACCCCCGAAGGGGATCATATCGCCCACAGATACGCAGTATTTT. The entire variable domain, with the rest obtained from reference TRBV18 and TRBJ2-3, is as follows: NAGVMQNPRHLVRRRGQEARLRCSPMKGHSHVYWYRQLPEEGLKFMVYLQKENIIDESGMPKERFSAEFPKEGPSILRIQQVVRGDSAAYFCASSPPKGIISPTDTQYFGPGTRLTVL.

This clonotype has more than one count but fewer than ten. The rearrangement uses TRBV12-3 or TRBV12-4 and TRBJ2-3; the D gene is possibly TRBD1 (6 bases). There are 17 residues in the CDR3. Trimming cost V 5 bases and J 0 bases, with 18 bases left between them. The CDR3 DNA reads TGTGCCAGCAGTCCCAGGGGTGGTGTCCCTAGCACAGATACGCAGTATTTT. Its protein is CASSPRGGVPSTDTQYF.

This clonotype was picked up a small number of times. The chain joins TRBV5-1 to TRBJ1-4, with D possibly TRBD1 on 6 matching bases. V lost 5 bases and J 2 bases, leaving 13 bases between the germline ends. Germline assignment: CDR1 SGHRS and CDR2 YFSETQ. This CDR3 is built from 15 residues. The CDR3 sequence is CASSSTGSTNEKLFF. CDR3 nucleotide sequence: TGCGCCAGCAGTTCGACAGGTTCGACTAATGAAAAACTGTTTTTT.

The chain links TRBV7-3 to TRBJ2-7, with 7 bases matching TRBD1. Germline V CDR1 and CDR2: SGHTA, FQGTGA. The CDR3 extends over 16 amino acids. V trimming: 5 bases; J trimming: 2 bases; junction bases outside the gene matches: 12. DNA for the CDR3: TGTGCCAGCAGCCTACCGCGACAGGGACATACCTACGAGCAGTACTTC. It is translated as CASSLPRQGHTYEQYF.